The 23 T cell receptor beta chains below come from one sample, sequenced in a study of identical twins. TCRdb processed the 5' RACE reads anew with MiXCR; each CDR3 protein has one entry. The sample contains 450,000 to 650,000 distinct CDR3 sequences, about 16% of which appear only once. The same sample was also used in a study of yellow fever vaccine responses in identical twins.

Source material: CD4+ T cells sorted from blood. The receptors here all came from a woman younger than 35 in good health.

A few counts support this clonotype. This chain links TRBV5-1 with TRBJ2-1; 8 nucleotides align to TRBD1. J was trimmed by 0 bases and V by 1 base; bases with no gene match: 15. This CDR3 is 20 amino acids long. CDR1 and CDR2 (germline): SGHRS, YFSETQ. The CDR3 sequence is CASSLKGDRSYSSSYNEQFF. CDR3 nucleotides: TGCGCCAGCAGCTTGAAGGGGGACAGGTCTTATTCGAGCTCCTACAATGAGCAGTTCTTC.

The chain employs TRBV4-1 and TRBJ1-1, with 7 bases lining up with TRBD1. Germline V gives CDR1 MGHRA, CDR2 YSYEKL. The CDR3 has 15 amino acids. Trimming removed 2 bases from V and 0 bases from J; junction bases left unmatched: 3. The CDR3 DNA is TGCGCCAGCAGCCAATCGGGACAGATGAACACTGAAGCTTTCTTT. Residues: CASSQSGQMNTEAFF.

The CDR3 nucleotides read TGTGCCAGCAGCTTAGAGTGGACAGTGAGCTATGGCTACACCTTC. Protein: CASSLEWTVSYGYTF. The chain combines TRBV7-9 with TRBJ1-2; a weak D match, TRBD1 (6 bases). This CDR3 contains 15 residues. Trimming shortened V by 1 base and J by 4 bases, and 13 bases separated the two germline ends. Germline assignment: CDR1 SEHNR and CDR2 FQNEAQ (reference sequence). Complete variable domain (other parts from reference TRBV7-9 and TRBJ1-2): DTGVSQNPRHKITKRGQNVTFRCDPISEHNRLYWYRQTLGQGPEFLTYFQNEAQLEKSRLLSDRFSAERPKGSFSTLEIQRTEQGDSAMYLCASSLEWTVSYGYTFGSGTRLTVV.

This chain connects TRBV19 to TRBJ1-5; D possibly corresponds to TRBD1 (6 bases). Germline loops: CDR1 LNHDA, CDR2 SQIVND (reference sequence). V lost 1 base and J 2 bases, leaving 12 bases between the germline ends. The CDR3 has 16 amino acids. As DNA, the CDR3 is TGTGCCAGTAGTATAGTAGTCGGGGGCGGCAATCAGCCCCAGCATTTT. It specifies CASSIVVGGGNQPQHF.

This chain connects TRBV11-2 to TRBJ2-5; no firm D call. The V end was cut by 5 bases, the J end by 1 base, with 17 bases between. Germline assignment: CDR1 SGHAT and CDR2 FQNNGV. This CDR3 is 16 amino acids long. CDR3 DNA: TGTGCCAGCAGCCCCGTGACGGGCCTCACCCAAGAGACCCAGTACTTC. It is translated as CASSPVTGLTQETQYF.

The chain links TRBV11-1 to TRBJ2-1; 14 bases map to TRBD2. V lost 6 bases and J lost 6; bases outside the gene matches: 7. The V gene's germline CDR1 is SGHAT and CDR2 FQDESV (reference sequence). The CDR3 covers 16 residues. CDR3 sequence: CASSPGLAGGGNEQFF. The DNA of the CDR3 is TGTGCCAGCAGTCCAGGACTAGCGGGGGGAGGCAATGAGCAGTTCTTC.

V and J are TRBV6-1 and TRBJ1-6, with D tentatively TRBD1 (6 bases). Trimming cost V 7 bases and J 7 bases, with 20 bases left between them. Germline loops: CDR1 MNHNS, CDR2 SASEGT. The CDR3 totals 16 residues. The CDR3 is CASTPPSGAENSPLHF. The CDR3, as DNA: TGTGCCAGCACCCCGCCGTCAGGGGCCGAAAATTCACCCCTCCACTTT.

This sequence joins TRBV29-1 and TRBJ2-2, with 9 bases lining up with TRBD2. This CDR3 region has 15 residues. CDR1 is SQVTM and CDR2 is ANQGSEA in the germline V gene. Trimming took 6 bases from V and 6 from J; bases not matched to a gene: 11. Here the CDR3 DNA reads TGCAGCGTCCTAGGAGGGGTAGCGGGGGCCGGGGAGCTGTTTTTT. Its translation is CSVLGGVAGAGELFF.

This clonotype was detected only a few times. The chain combines TRBV29-1 with TRBJ2-7; D ambiguous. V lost 3 bases, J lost 2 bases, and 8 bases lay in between. The CDR3 spans 12 residues. Germline CDR1 and CDR2: SQVTM and ANQGSEA. CDR3 bases: TGCAGCGTTGAGGTGGCCCCCTACGAGCAGTACTTC. Translation gives CSVEVAPYEQYF.

This clonotype appeared many times. The chain combines TRBV7-9 with TRBJ2-7, with D unclear. From germline, CDR1 is SEHNR and CDR2 FQNEAQ (reference sequence). Trimming pared 5 bases from V and 9 bases from J, leaving 8 bases between. The length of the CDR3 is 10 residues. CDR3 sequence (DNA): TGTGCCAGCAGCGGGGATTTGCAGTACTTC. It yields the protein CASSGDLQYF.

The sample holds a few counts of this clonotype. The chain recombines TRBV6-1 with TRBJ2-1; TRBD2 matches 10 bases. The ends lost 6 bases at V and 7 bases at J; junction bases unmatched: 6. This CDR3 is 14 amino acids long. Germline V gives CDR1 MNHNS, CDR2 SASEGT. The CDR3 protein is CASRTSGITNEQFF. CDR3 sequence (DNA): TGTGCCAGCAGAACTAGCGGGATAACGAATGAGCAGTTCTTC.

The chain couples TRBV20-1 to TRBJ2-7; D is uncertain. Germline CDR1 and CDR2: DFQATT and SNEGSKA (reference sequence). V gave up 0 bases and J gave up 1 base, with 7 bases separating them. There are 13 residues in the CDR3. CDR3 DNA sequence: TGCAGTGCTAGAGATAGCCTGTCCTACGAGCAGTACGTC. It translates to CSARDSLSYEQYV.

The chain couples TRBV4-2 to TRBJ2-7, with TRBD1 matching 9 bases. Germline CDR1 LGHNA, CDR2 YNFKEQ. The CDR3 is 15 amino acids. With 1 base clipped from V and 4 bases from J, the junction kept 5 bases outside the gene matches. The CDR3 loop is CASSQAAGQGYEQYF. CDR3 DNA: TGTGCCAGCAGCCAAGCCGCGGGACAGGGATACGAGCAGTACTTC.

In this sample, this clonotype turned up a few times. The CDR3 DNA is TGTGCCAGCAGTTTATCGGGTAGCGGCAATCAGCCCCAGCATTTT. Amino acid sequence: CASSLSGSGNQPQHF. The chain links TRBV12-3 or TRBV12-4 to TRBJ1-5; no clear D gene. The CDR3 spans 15 residues. The V end was cut by 2 bases, the J end by 2 bases, with 10 bases between.

This clonotype was picked up a small number of times. The chain recombines TRBV5-1 with TRBJ2-2; TRBD1 matches 7 bases. The CDR3 is made up of 15 amino acids. Germline V gives CDR1 SGHRS, CDR2 YFSETQ. V dropped 3 bases and J dropped 4; count of bases not matched to a gene: 6. The CDR3 reads CASSYDRVGTGELFF. CDR3 sequence (DNA): TGCGCCAGCAGCTACGACAGGGTAGGCACCGGGGAGCTGTTTTTT.

This clonotype was picked up a small number of times. The gene calls are TRBV5-1 and TRBJ2-3; the match to TRBD2 covers 7 bases. The CDR3 consists of 16 residues. J lost 0 bases, V lost 4 bases, and 8 bases had no gene match. The V gene's germline CDR1 is SGHRS and CDR2 YFSETQ. CDR3 amino acids: CASSGGVGTSTDTQYF. CDR3 DNA sequence: TGCGCCAGCAGCGGGGGGGTCGGCACCAGCACAGATACGCAGTATTTT.

The V and J genes are TRBV14 and TRBJ2-1; TRBD2 is a possible D gene (5 bases). CDR3 length: 16 residues. V was trimmed by 0 bases and J by 4 bases, leaving 13 bases between them. Germline V gene data show CDR1 as SGHDN and CDR2 as FVKESK. The CDR3 DNA reads as TGTGCCAGCAGCCAAGAGGGCCAGCGGCCATACAATGAGCAGTTCTTC. It translates to CASSQEGQRPYNEQFF.

The chain is built from TRBV12-3 or TRBV12-4 and TRBJ1-5, with a possible D match to TRBD1 (5 bases). Trimming pared 7 bases from V and 1 base from J, leaving 11 bases between. This CDR3 region has 14 residues. The DNA of the CDR3 is TGTGCCAGCACCTTCGGGGGGAGCAATCAGCCCCAGCATTTT. Amino acid sequence: CASTFGGSNQPQHF.

This sequence joins TRBV12-3 or TRBV12-4 and TRBJ2-5; 10 positions agree with TRBD1. This CDR3 contains 15 residues. After removal of 2 bases from V and 6 bases from J, the junction contained 6 bases not matched to a gene. The CDR3 DNA reads TGTGCCAGCAGTTTATCGGGACAGGGGCCTCAGACCCAGTACTTC. It is translated as CASSLSGQGPQTQYF.

This clonotype has more than one count but fewer than ten. The V call is TRBV27, the J call TRBJ2-6; no clear D gene. Germline V gene sequence: CDR1 MNHEY, CDR2 SMNVEV (reference sequence). The CDR3 contains 13 residues. Trimming removed 2 bases at V and 3 bases at J, with 2 bases between. The CDR3, as DNA: TGTGCCAGCAGTTTAAATGGGGCCAACGTCCTGACTTTC. Protein: CASSLNGANVLTF.

This clonotype was seen ten or more times. J is TRBJ2-5 and V is TRBV20-1, with 13 bases identical to TRBD2. V gave up 1 base and J gave up 4 bases; unmatched junction bases: 0. The CDR3 is made up of 14 amino acids. The germline V gene has CDR1 DFQATT and CDR2 SNEGSKA (reference sequence). CDR3 nucleotide sequence: TGCAGTGCTAGAGGGACTAGCGGGAGAGAGACCCAGTACTTC. Translation: CSARGTSGRETQYF.

In its sample, this clonotype was seen many times. The genes are TRBV3-1 and TRBJ2-3, with D possibly being TRBD1 or TRBD2 (5 bases each). The V gene's germline CDR1 is LGHDT and CDR2 YNNKEL (reference sequence). CDR3 length equals 15 residues. V was trimmed by 2 bases and J by 4 bases, leaving 13 bases between them. CDR3 sequence: CASSQTWGSADTQYF. CDR3 sequence (DNA): TGTGCCAGCAGCCAAACCTGGGGGTCTGCAGATACGCAGTATTTT.

This clonotype has more than one count but fewer than ten. This chain links TRBV12-3 or TRBV12-4 with TRBJ2-3, with D tentatively TRBD2 (6 bases). V lost 6 bases and J lost 4, with 14 bases in between. This CDR3 comprises 14 residues. This chain's CDR3 is CASSGLPRADTQYF. For the CDR3, the DNA is TGTGCCAGCAGCGGACTACCGCGGGCAGATACGCAGTATTTT.